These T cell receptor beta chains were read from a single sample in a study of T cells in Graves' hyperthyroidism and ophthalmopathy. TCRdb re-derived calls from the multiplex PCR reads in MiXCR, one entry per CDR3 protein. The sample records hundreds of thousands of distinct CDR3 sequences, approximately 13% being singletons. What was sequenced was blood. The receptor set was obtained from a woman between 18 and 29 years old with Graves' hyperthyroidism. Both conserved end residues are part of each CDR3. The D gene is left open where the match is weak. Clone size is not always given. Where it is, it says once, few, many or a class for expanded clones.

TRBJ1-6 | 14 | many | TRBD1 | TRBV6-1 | TGTGCCAGCCGAGAACAGGGGGCGTATTCACCCCTCCACTTT | CASREQGAYSPLHF
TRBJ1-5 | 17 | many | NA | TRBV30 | TGTGCCTGGAGTCGGCAAAGATACCGCTATAGCAATCAGCCCCAGCATTTT | CAWSRQRYRYSNQPQHF
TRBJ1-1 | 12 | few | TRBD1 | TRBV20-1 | TGCAGTGCCGCCGGGACAGGGGTTCAAGCTTTCTTT | CSAAGTGVQAFF
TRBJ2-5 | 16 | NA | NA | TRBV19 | TGTGCCAGTAGTACCCGACGACAGGCTCAGCAAGAGACCCAGTACTTC | CASSTRRQAQQETQYF
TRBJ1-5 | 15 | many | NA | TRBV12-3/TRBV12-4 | TGTGCCAGCACCCCGGACGTTTATAGCAATCAGCCCCAGCATTTT | CASTPDVYSNQPQHF
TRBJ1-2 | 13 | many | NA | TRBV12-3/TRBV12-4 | TGTGCCAGCAGTTTCAGGGCTAACTATGGCTACACCTTC | CASSFRANYGYTF
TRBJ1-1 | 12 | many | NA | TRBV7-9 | TGTGCCAGCAGGCTCCTTGTTTTTGAAGCTTTCTTT | CASRLLVFEAFF
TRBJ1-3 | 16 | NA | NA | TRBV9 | TGTGCCAGCAGCGTAGATTTAGGTAGCTCTGGAAACACCATATATTTT | CASSVDLGSSGNTIYF
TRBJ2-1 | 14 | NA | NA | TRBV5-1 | TGCGCCAGCAGTTCTCAGGGAGGTTTCAATGAGCAGTTCTTC | CASSSQGGFNEQFF
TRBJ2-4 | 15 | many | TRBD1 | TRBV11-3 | TGTGCCAGCAGCTCAGGACAGGGCGACAAAAACATTCAGTACTTC | CASSSGQGDKNIQYF
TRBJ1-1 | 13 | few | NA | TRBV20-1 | TGCAGTGCTAGTCGGCACCAAAACACTGAAGCTTCCTTT | CSASRHQNTEASF
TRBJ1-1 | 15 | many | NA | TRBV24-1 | TGTGCCACCAGTGATGGGCGTGGGGGGGACACTGAAGCTTTCTTT | CATSDGRGGDTEAFF
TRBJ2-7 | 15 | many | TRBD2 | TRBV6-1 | TGTGCCACCTCAGTCAGTCTAGCGGGGGACTACGAGCAGTACTTC | CATSVSLAGDYEQYF
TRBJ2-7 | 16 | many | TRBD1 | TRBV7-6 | TGTGCCAGCAGCTTAAAAGGGTCCGGGACAGCCTACGAGCAGTACTTC | CASSLKGSGTAYEQYF
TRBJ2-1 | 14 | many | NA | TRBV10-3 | TGTGCCATCAGTGACAGGGGAGGACTGAATGAGCAGTTCTTC | CAISDRGGLNEQFF
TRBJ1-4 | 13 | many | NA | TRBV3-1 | TGTGCCAGCAGCCAATTTACTAATGAAAAACTGTTTTTT | CASSQFTNEKLFF